The TCR beta chain under discussion was sequenced for a study of cytomegalovirus exposure and HLA in healthy donors. Looking at the study overall: A previous analysis identified approximately 120 million unique TCR beta sequences derived from around 200 million T cells. Within the Caucasian-associated ancestry cluster were roughly 81% of the approximately 400 genotyped donors. The study, taken as a whole, reports: A few CMV-associated chains were confirmed in vitro to be specific for CMV antigens.

Deletions cut 2 bases from V and 7 bases from J, with 7 bases between. Germline V lookup: CDR1 SEHNR, CDR2 FQNEAQ (reference sequence). The CDR3 extends over 12 amino acids. As concerns this clone: The target antigen is unknown.

The PCR made use of 60 Vbeta and 13 Jbeta primers. Measured with immunoSEQ multiplex PCR; TCRdb has only the in-frame clones, and not every one. The sample data list some 200,000 clones. This chain joins TRBV7-9 and TRBJ2-3, with D perhaps matching TRBD2 (5 bases). This clonotype was sampled from a woman under 30 in good health and CMV-seropositive. Sequenced input: PBMCs. CDR3 residues: CASSLHGNTQYF. The CDR3 nucleotides are TGTGCCAGCAGCTTACACGGGAATACGCAGTATTTT.